The 24 T cell receptor beta chains reported below all come from one sample, sequenced in a study of response to subunit inactivated influenza vaccine. TCRdb passed the RT-PCR reads through MiXCR, listing each CDR3 protein once. The data show 700,000 to 900,000 distinct CDR3 sequences, about 20% seen once. Sample: PBMCs from blood, taken 4 to 6 days after vaccination. The receptors shown here come from a man aged 45-60 years who received an inactivated influenza vaccine.

In the case of this clonotype: This may come from a read error, since a much larger clone is one base off. This chain joins TRBV20-1 and TRBJ2-7; 9 bases align to TRBD2. The CDR3 totals 14 residues. Losses at the gene ends were 2 bases for V and 0 bases for J; bases not matched to a gene: 2. Germline-derived CDR1 and CDR2 are DFQATT and SNEGSKA (reference sequence). The CDR3 DNA follows: TGCAGTGCTAGAATAGCGGGAGCCTCCTACGAGCAGTACTTC. It encodes CSARIAGASYEQYF.

This clonotype was observed a handful of times. This sequence joins TRBV9 and TRBJ2-1, with 14 bases lining up with TRBD2. The germline V gene has CDR1 SGDLS and CDR2 YYNGEE. The J segment lost 1 base and the V segment lost 3 bases, leaving 3 bases of the junction unmatched. There are 17 residues in the CDR3. CDR3 in amino acids: CASSDGTSGSSYNEQFF. DNA of the CDR3: TGTGCCAGCAGCGACGGGACTAGCGGGAGTTCCTACAATGAGCAGTTCTTC.

The genes are TRBV7-2 and TRBJ2-7, with a possible D match to TRBD1 (5 bases). This CDR3 has 14 amino acids. The V end lost 5 bases, the J end lost 3 bases, and 14 bases lay between the germline ends. Germline lookup yields CDR1 SGHTA and CDR2 FQGNSA. This chain's CDR3 is CASSLGVVDYEQYF. CDR3 in DNA: TGTGCCAGCAGCCTAGGGGTAGTGGACTACGAGCAGTACTTC. The entire variable domain, with the rest obtained from reference TRBV7-2 and TRBJ2-7, is as follows: GAGVSQSPSNKVTEKGKDVELRCDPISGHTALYWYRQSLGQGLEFLIYFQGNSAPDKSGLPSDRFSAERTGGSVSTLTIQRTQQEDSAVYLCASSLGVVDYEQYFGPGTRLTVT.

The rearrangement uses TRBV10-3 and TRBJ2-7, with D possibly called TRBD1 or TRBD2 (5 bases each). This CDR3 contains 12 residues. V dropped 6 bases and J dropped 3 bases, with 9 bases sitting between them. Germline CDR1 reads ENHRY; CDR2 reads SYGVKD. In nucleotides, the CDR3 is TGTGCCATCAGCCCGAGGGGCTACGAGCAGTACTTC. This codes for CAISPRGYEQYF.

This clonotype was counted between two and nine times. The rearrangement joins TRBV3-1 to TRBJ2-5; D possibly corresponds to TRBD1 (5 bases). Per germline, CDR1 LGHDT and CDR2 YNNKEL (reference sequence). V lost 1 base and J lost 7, with 7 bases in between. The CDR3 is 12 residues long. CDR3 DNA: TGTGCCAGCAGCCAAGGCCAGGGGACCCAGTACTTC. Translated: CASSQGQGTQYF.

There are a few counts of this clonotype. The V and J genes are TRBV12-3 or TRBV12-4 and TRBJ1-2; TRBD1 is a possible D gene (5 bases). CDR3 length equals 14 residues. With 2 bases removed from V and 4 bases from J, the gap between germline ends came to 11 bases. CDR3 region: CASSLKTGGYGYTF. CDR3 DNA: TGTGCCAGCAGTTTAAAAACAGGAGGCTATGGCTACACCTTC.

This rearrangement joins TRBV12-3 or TRBV12-4 to TRBJ2-5; 8 bases are shared with TRBD2. The ends lost 3 bases at V and 5 bases at J; junction bases unmatched: 8. The CDR3 totals 15 residues. CDR3: CASSFGGGLRETQYF. CDR3 nucleotides: TGTGCCAGCAGTTTCGGCGGGGGGTTGCGTGAGACCCAGTACTTC.

This clonotype appeared a few times. The CDR3 sequence is CASRRQADYTQYF. The DNA for the CDR3 is TGTGCCAGCAGACGACAGGCTGATTATACGCAGTATTTT. V usage is TRBV13 and J usage is TRBJ2-3, with a weak D call TRBD1 (6 bases). The CDR3 contains 13 residues. The V end lost 6 bases, the J end lost 7 bases, and 14 bases lay between the germline ends. CDR1 is PRHDT and CDR2 is FYEKMQ in the germline V gene (reference sequence).

There are a few counts of this clonotype. The V gene is TRBV18, the J gene TRBJ2-7, with 9 bases aligning to TRBD2. With 3 bases clipped from V and 7 bases from J, the junction kept 16 bases outside the gene matches. From germline, CDR1 is KGHSH and CDR2 LQKENI. The CDR3 is 17 amino acids. The CDR3 reads CASSPPLPGTSPTEQYF. CDR3 sequence (DNA): TGTGCCAGCTCACCTCCATTACCCGGGACTAGCCCAACAGAGCAGTACTTC. The variable domain in full, completed from reference TRBV18 and TRBJ2-7, reads NAGVMQNPRHLVRRRGQEARLRCSPMKGHSHVYWYRQLPEEGLKFMVYLQKENIIDESGMPKERFSAEFPKEGPSILRIQQVVRGDSAAYFCASSPPLPGTSPTEQYFGPGTRLTVT.

The V gene is TRBV28, the J gene TRBJ2-7; 10 bases fit TRBD2. CDR1 and CDR2 from the germline V gene are MDHEN and SYDVKM. This CDR3 is 16 amino acids long. The trim removed 5 bases at V and 2 bases at J, leaving 9 bases unmatched. Here the CDR3 reads CASSPPLLAGAYEQYF. The CDR3 DNA reads TGTGCCAGCAGTCCACCGCTCCTAGCGGGGGCCTACGAGCAGTACTTC.

The rearrangement links TRBV2 to TRBJ2-2; 10 bases match TRBD2. V trimming: 6 bases; J trimming: 5 bases; junction bases outside the gene matches: 3. The CDR3 contains 14 residues. From germline, CDR1 is SNHLY and CDR2 FYNNEI. In nucleotides, the CDR3 is TGTGCCAGCAGGAGGACTAGCGGTACCGGGGAGCTGTTTTTT. This translates into CASRRTSGTGELFF.

The chain recombines TRBV7-2 with TRBJ1-5; D is uncertain. Germline assignment: CDR1 SGHTA and CDR2 FQGNSA. The CDR3 runs to 14 residues. The V gene lost 2 bases and the J gene lost 6 bases, with 11 bases spanning the gap. The DNA for the CDR3 is TGTGCCAGCAGCTTAATCGCGTCAAGTCAGCCCCAGCATTTT. Translated: CASSLIASSQPQHF.

This clonotype was found a few times. The chain links TRBV6-6 to TRBJ2-1; a possible D gene is TRBD1 (5 bases). Germline lookup yields CDR1 MNHNY and CDR2 SVGAGI (reference sequence). This CDR3 has 13 amino acids. V dropped 11 bases and J dropped 2 bases, with 13 bases sitting between them. The CDR3 region has the DNA TGTGCCGGTGGGGCGGAAACCTACAATGAGCAGTTCTTC. Its protein product is CAGGAETYNEQFF.

This clonotype appeared a few times. The rearrangement joins TRBV5-6 to TRBJ2-5; 7 bases are a match to TRBD2. The V and J ends lost 3 bases and 2 bases, in that order; junction bases with no gene match: 10. This CDR3 contains 16 residues. Germline CDR1 is SGHDT and CDR2 is YYEEEE. This CDR3 reads CASSSGLDQLQETQYF. As DNA, the CDR3 is TGTGCCAGCAGCTCCGGACTAGATCAGTTACAAGAGACCCAGTACTTC.

The chain has TRBV12-3 or TRBV12-4 and TRBJ2-2; 8 positions match TRBD1. The CDR3 length is 15 residues. The V gene end was trimmed by 6 bases and the J gene end by 3 bases; junction bases not matched to a gene: 6. CDR3 bases: TGTGCCAGCAGCCCAGGGGGCTTTGACACCGGGGAGCTGTTTTTT. Translation gives CASSPGGFDTGELFF.

The chain carries TRBV20-1 and TRBJ2-1; D perhaps matches TRBD2 (6 bases). Germline V CDR1 and CDR2: DFQATT, SNEGSKA (reference sequence). Trimming removed 3 bases from V and 9 bases from J, with 18 bases in between. This CDR3 is built from 14 residues. The CDR3 DNA reads TGCAGTGCTAGTACGGGAGTCCGACCCCGTGAGCAGTTCTTC. This codes for CSASTGVRPREQFF.

CDR3 sequence reads: CASSYRLAGASSYEQYF. CDR3 nucleotide sequence: TGTGCCAGCAGTTACCGGCTAGCGGGGGCCTCCTCCTACGAGCAGTACTTC. This sequence joins TRBV6-5 and TRBJ2-7; TRBD2 matches at 10 bases. The CDR3 consists of 17 residues. CDR1 and CDR2 (germline): MNHEY, SVGAGI. V lost 2 bases and J lost 0; bases outside the gene matches: 7.

This clonotype has only a few counts. The chain has TRBV20-1 and TRBJ2-2, with TRBD1 identical over 8 bases. V lost 0 bases to trimming and J lost 2 bases; unmatched junction nucleotides: 8. The CDR3 runs to 17 residues. Germline V gene sequence: CDR1 DFQATT, CDR2 SNEGSKA (reference sequence). This CDR3 reads CSARERRTGRNTGELFF. CDR3 coding DNA: TGCAGTGCTAGAGAGAGACGGACAGGGCGAAACACCGGGGAGCTGTTTTTT.

This clonotype was recorded a few times. The rearrangement links TRBV13 to TRBJ2-7; D perhaps matches TRBD1 (6 bases). Germline lookup yields CDR1 PRHDT and CDR2 FYEKMQ (reference sequence). Trimming stripped 5 bases from V and 3 bases from J, with 14 bases between. CDR3 size: 14 residues. The CDR3 sequence: CASSAGTNNYEQYF. As DNA, the CDR3 is TGTGCCAGCAGCGCCGGGACAAATAACTACGAGCAGTACTTC.

This clonotype was found a few times. This chain links TRBV5-1 with TRBJ2-2, with D possibly being TRBD1 (5 bases). Germline CDR1 SGHRS, CDR2 YFSETQ. This CDR3 comprises 14 residues. V was cut by 7 bases and J by 3 bases, with 13 bases left in between. The CDR3 loop reads CASLGQADTGELFF. DNA of the CDR3: TGCGCCAGCCTGGGGCAGGCGGACACCGGGGAGCTGTTTTTT.

The chain combines TRBV18 with TRBJ2-7, with a possible D match to TRBD1 (6 bases). The V gene lost 6 bases and the J gene lost 2 bases, with 17 bases spanning the gap. Germline V gene data show CDR1 as KGHSH and CDR2 as LQKENI. This CDR3 has 15 amino acids. The CDR3 sequence: CASSLTGTSAYEQYF. CDR3 DNA: TGTGCCAGCTCGCTTACCGGGACATCCGCCTACGAGCAGTACTTC.

The chain joins TRBV6-6 to TRBJ1-2; D possibly corresponds to TRBD1 (5 bases). There are 12 residues in the CDR3. Germline loops: CDR1 MNHNY, CDR2 SVGAGI (reference sequence). The V end was cut by 5 bases, the J end by 8 bases, with 12 bases between. CDR3 nucleotides: TGTGCCAGCAGTCGCGGGGGAAGAGGCTACACCTTC. Protein: CASSRGGRGYTF.

V usage is TRBV6-2 or TRBV6-3 and J usage is TRBJ2-1; tentatively, D is TRBD1 (5 bases). The germline gives CDR1 MNHEY, CDR2 SVGEGT. The CDR3 consists of 16 residues. V shed 0 bases and J shed 7 bases, with 16 bases lying between them. CDR3 residues: CASSYSTGAYGNEQFF. The CDR3 DNA is TGTGCCAGCAGTTACTCGACTGGGGCTTATGGGAATGAGCAGTTCTTC.

As regards this clonotype: The junction shows a germline mismatch at one end, possibly a read error. The chain carries TRBV7-7 and TRBJ2-5; 13 bases are a match to TRBD2. CDR3 length: 16 residues. Germline values: CDR1 SSHAT, CDR2 FNYEAQ (reference sequence). The CDR3 is CASSPTSGGAVETQYF. CDR3 DNA: TGTGCTAGCAGCCCAACTAGCGGGGGGGCCGTGGAGACCCAGTACTTC. Together with reference TRBV7-7 and TRBJ2-5, the CDR3 gives the full variable domain: GAGVSQSPRYKVTKRGQDVTLRCDPISSHATLYWYQQALGQGPEFLTYFNYEAQPDKSGLPSDRFSAERPEGSISTLTIQRTEQRDSAMYRCASSPTSGGAVETQYFGPGTRLLVL.